A selection of T cell receptor beta chains follows, all from one sample in a study of control samples from healthy donors and cancer patients. Sequencing was performed with immunoSEQ multiplex PCR; in TCRdb, only in-frame clones are kept and a portion is missing. The sample has about 170,000 clones; 91% are singletons. Sample: blood. Source of these receptors: a woman aged 30 to 39 in good health. Both conserved end residues are trimmed from each CDR3.

J: TRBJ2-7
V: TRBV5-6
CDR3: ASSDRGEQY

J: TRBJ1-3
V: TRBV19
CDR3: ASSIGWTGLGNTIY

J: TRBJ2-2
V: TRBV29-1
CDR3: SVYMTGGSRANTGELF

J: TRBJ2-3
V: TRBV5-1
CDR3: ASSLFLPEDTQY

J: TRBJ1-3
V: TRBV4-1
CDR3: ASSQDLGGSGNTIY

J: TRBJ2-1
V: TRBV18
CDR3: ASSPQGYNEQF

J: TRBJ1-2
V: TRBV20-1
CDR3: SATENYGYT

J: TRBJ2-7
V: TRBV11-1
CDR3: ASSARQGASYEQY

J: TRBJ2-6
V: TRBV5-6
CDR3: ASSWAGANVLT

J: TRBJ1-3
V: TRBV18
CDR3: ASSPLDEISGNTIY

J: TRBJ2-1
V: TRBV6-4
CDR3: ASSASGGAPYNEQF

J: TRBJ1-5
V: TRBV30
CDR3: AWSVQPNQPQH